A selection of T cell receptor beta chains follows, all from one sample in a study of blood T cell repertoires in COVID-19. Profiled with immunoSEQ multiplex PCR; TCRdb holds only in-frame clones, not every one. The sample carries fewer than 200,000 clones, roughly 85% recorded once. Material for sequencing was PBMCs or T cells enriched from blood (not recorded which). The receptors were gathered from a woman in her seventies in a cohort exposed to, infected with or recovered from COVID-19 (not recorded which). CDR3s include the opening cysteine and the closing phenylalanine or tryptophan. A D gene is named only where the DNA matches it firmly. Size tells how often a clone was seen (once, few, many) or the class of an expanded clone, and some rows leave it out.

j_call clone_size d_call v_call cdr3_aa cdr3_nt
TRBJ1-3 NA NA TRBV5-4 CASSLRGPYSGNTIYF TGTGCCAGCAGCTTGCGCGGGCCCTACTCTGGAAACACCATATATTTT
TRBJ2-7 NA NA TRBV6-2/TRBV6-3 CASSYSGHGSYEQYF TGTGCCAGCAGTTACTCAGGACACGGCAGCTACGAGCAGTACTTC
TRBJ2-7 NA TRBD1 TRBV4-2 CASSQTDRESYEQYF TGTGCCAGCAGCCAGACGGACAGGGAGTCCTACGAGCAGTACTTC
TRBJ2-5 NA TRBD1 TRBV5-4 CASSSAGTGIETQYF TGTGCCAGCAGCTCAGCCGGGACAGGGATAGAGACCCAGTACTTC
TRBJ2-3 NA TRBD1 TRBV13 CASSPPPGGIAADTQYF TGTGCCAGCAGCCCGCCCCCAGGGGGCATTGCGGCAGATACGCAGTATTTT
TRBJ2-1 NA NA TRBV11-2 CASSPKWDTSYNEQFF TGTGCCAGCAGTCCAAAGTGGGACACCTCCTACAATGAGCAGTTCTTC
TRBJ2-7 few TRBD1 TRBV10-3 CATTGALYEQYF TGTGCCACCACAGGGGCCTTATACGAGCAGTACTTC
TRBJ2-5 NA NA TRBV28 CASWGGRGSQETQYF TGTGCCAGTTGGGGAGGCAGGGGGTCCCAAGAGACCCAGTACTTC
TRBJ2-7 NA NA TRBV7-9 CASSSSGGMEGQYF TGTGCCAGCAGCTCATCGGGCGGGATGGAGGGGCAGTACTTC
TRBJ1-5 NA NA TRBV28 CASSRVRRVHNQPQHF TGTGCCAGCAGTCGAGTGCGCCGGGTCCACAATCAGCCCCAGCATTTT
TRBJ2-3 NA TRBD2 TRBV4-3 CASSQEVAGDTTDTQYF TGCGCCAGCAGCCAAGAGGTAGCGGGAGACACCACAGATACGCAGTATTTT
TRBJ2-7 NA TRBD1 TRBV10-3 CAIRSPGQGYEQYF TGTGCCATCAGATCCCCGGGACAGGGCTACGAGCAGTACTTC
TRBJ1-3 NA NA TRBV7-6 CASSLTGGSGNTIYF TGTGCCAGCAGCCTGACAGGCGGCTCTGGAAACACCATATATTTT
TRBJ1-5 NA NA TRBV27 CASSGGSNQPQHF TGTGCCAGCAGTGGAGGCAGCAATCAGCCCCAGCATTTT
TRBJ1-5 once TRBD1 TRBV28 CASSFGQGASQPQHF TGTGCCAGCAGTTTCGGGCAGGGGGCGAGTCAGCCCCAGCATTTT
TRBJ1-2 few TRBD1 TRBV9 CASDREGGSYTF TGTGCCAGCGACAGGGAAGGAGGAAGCTACACCTTC
TRBJ2-1 once TRBD2 TRBV2 CASTVAGASEQFF TGTGCCAGCACCGTAGCGGGAGCGTCGGAGCAGTTCTTC
TRBJ1-1 NA TRBD1 TRBV5-1 CASSLQGGNTEAFF TGCGCCAGCAGCTTACAGGGGGGGAACACTGAAGCTTTCTTT
TRBJ2-3 NA TRBD2 TRBV7-6 CASSPNPGLAGGRDTQYF TGTGCCAGCAGCCCAAACCCCGGACTAGCGGGAGGGAGAGATACGCAGTATTTT
TRBJ1-1 few NA TRBV6-2/TRBV6-3 CASSRSGPGAFF TGTGCCAGCAGTCGGTCAGGACCGGGGGCTTTCTTT
TRBJ1-2 NA NA TRBV29-1 CSVLDLAGGYTF TGCAGCGTCCTCGACCTGGCGGGGGGCTACACCTTC
TRBJ2-3 NA NA TRBV4-2 CASSQETSGYTLSGTDTQYF TGTGCCAGCAGCCAAGAAACCAGCGGGTACACACTTTCGGGTACAGATACGCAGTATTTT
TRBJ1-2 few NA TRBV5-5 CASSIQGQRAYGYTF TGTGCCAGCAGCATCCAGGGTCAACGGGCCTATGGCTACACCTTC
TRBJ2-1 NA TRBD1 TRBV7-9 CASNHVTGAREQFF TGTGCCAGCAACCACGTTACAGGGGCCAGGGAGCAGTTCTTC
TRBJ2-7 NA NA TRBV7-2 CASSLDRDSYEQYF TGTGCCAGCAGCTTAGACAGGGACTCCTACGAGCAGTACTTC
TRBJ2-5 NA TRBD2 TRBV24-1 CATSDSGLAGQQETQYF TGTGCCACCAGTGATTCCGGACTAGCGGGACAGCAAGAGACCCAGTACTTC
TRBJ2-2 NA TRBD2 TRBV7-3 CASSPTSGRAGELFF TGTGCCAGCAGCCCGACTAGCGGGAGGGCTGGGGAGCTGTTTTTT
TRBJ1-5 NA NA TRBV6-2/TRBV6-3 CASSYREGSQPQHF TGTGCCAGCAGTTACAGGGAGGGAAGTCAGCCCCAGCATTTT
TRBJ2-5 NA NA TRBV5-4 CASEGENAKTQYF TGTGCCAGCGAGGGGGAGAATGCAAAGACCCAGTACTTC
TRBJ2-3 NA TRBD2 TRBV29-1 CSATSGSTDTQYF TGCAGCGCAACTAGCGGCAGCACAGATACGCAGTATTTT
TRBJ1-1 NA NA TRBV19 CASSIGVQTPNTEAFF TGTGCCAGTAGTATAGGAGTTCAGACTCCGAACACTGAAGCTTTCTTT